The 19 T cell receptor beta chains reported below all come from one sample, sequenced in a study of T cells in Graves' hyperthyroidism and ophthalmopathy (dated by TCRdb to the late 2010s). The method behind the library was multiplex PCR. TCRdb shows the sequencer as Illumina HiSeq 2000. The TCR beta CDR3 regions were amplified from RNA transcripts. For the first round of RT-PCR on the TCR CDR3, the HTBI primer set was used together with the Qiagen OneStep RT-PCR kit. Using fastp trimming at Q25 and MiXCR clonotype assembly, TCRdb reanalyzed the public sequencing data and kept in-frame beta chains. Rows merge per CDR3 protein into single entries with the most common DNA and genes. This sample gives about 270,000 distinct CDR3 sequences in total; roughly 22% of them show up just once. The ten largest clonotypes hold 64% of the sample. What was sequenced was blood. These receptors all come from a man aged 25 to 40 with Graves' ophthalmopathy.

This chain connects TRBV28 to TRBJ2-5; TRBD1 agrees at 8 bases. Germline CDR1 and CDR2: MDHEN and SYDVKM. CDR3 size: 18 residues. The junction had 20 bases not matched to a gene; V was cut back by 2 bases and J by 9 bases. The CDR3 region has the DNA TGTGCCAGCAGTTTACGCGGGACAGGAGGAAAGGGGCTCGAGTCCCAGTACTTC. Translated, it gives CASSLRGTGGKGLESQYF.

This clonotype was seen ten or more times. The chain carries TRBV11-3 and TRBJ2-2; 8 nucleotides align to TRBD2. Germline V CDR1 and CDR2: SGHNT, YENEEA. CDR3 length equals 15 residues. Trimming removed 1 base from V and 6 bases from J; junction bases left unmatched: 4. CDR3 loop: CASSLGTSPAGELFF. CDR3 nucleotides: TGTGCCAGCAGCTTAGGGACTAGCCCCGCCGGGGAGCTGTTTTTT.

CDR3 DNA: TGTGCCAGCAGCTTAGGCGGGAGATCCGATGAGCAGTTCTTC. Encoded protein: CASSLGGRSDEQFF. V is TRBV7-3 and J is TRBJ2-1; 7 bases are a match to TRBD2. This CDR3 contains 14 residues. J was trimmed by 8 bases and V by 2 bases; bases with no gene match: 6. Germline V gives CDR1 SGHTA, CDR2 FQGTGA.

This clonotype was detected only a few times. The rearrangement joins TRBV28 to TRBJ1-2; a possible D gene is TRBD1 (5 bases). Germline lookup yields CDR1 MDHEN and CDR2 SYDVKM. This CDR3 comprises 13 residues. The germline V and J ends were trimmed by 7 bases and 4 bases, with 13 bases remaining between them. The CDR3 sequence: CASNREGIYGYTF. In DNA, the CDR3 is TGTGCCAGCAACCGGGAGGGGATCTATGGCTACACCTTC.

The V gene is TRBV19, the J gene TRBJ1-5; D call uncertain. V was cut by 1 base and J by 4 bases, with 5 bases left in between. Per the germline V gene, CDR1 is LNHDA and CDR2 is SQIVND (reference sequence). The CDR3 is 13 amino acids. This chain's CDR3 is CASSIAPNQPQHF. CDR3 sequence (DNA): TGTGCCAGTAGTATAGCACCAAATCAGCCCCAGCATTTT.

This clonotype was observed a handful of times. The chain uses TRBV24-1 and TRBJ2-1, with 9 bases matching TRBD1. The CDR3 length is 16 residues. V shed 7 bases, J shed 2 bases, and the junction held 8 bases outside the gene matches. Looked up from germline, CDR1 is KGHDR and CDR2 is SFDVKD. CDR3 residues: CATSHPGQGTYNEQFF. In nucleotides, the CDR3 is TGTGCCACCAGCCACCCGGGACAGGGTACCTACAATGAGCAGTTCTTC.

The chain uses TRBV13 and TRBJ2-3; 14 bases are a match to TRBD2. The CDR3 is 16 residues long. With V trimmed by 5 bases and J by 1 base, 2 bases remained unmatched. CDR1 and CDR2 (germline): PRHDT, FYEKMQ (reference sequence). The CDR3 loop reads CASSPGLAGGTDTQYF. For the CDR3, the DNA is TGTGCCAGCAGCCCGGGACTAGCGGGGGGCACAGATACGCAGTATTTT.

This rearrangement joins TRBV20-1 to TRBJ2-1, with TRBD1 as a possible D gene (6 bases). CDR1 and CDR2 (germline): DFQATT, SNEGSKA (reference sequence). Trimming removed 6 bases from V and 8 bases from J, with 14 bases in between. This CDR3 is built from 12 residues. CDR3 sequence (DNA): TGCAGTGCCGGAGGCCGACAGGATGAGCAGTTCTTC. Its protein is CSAGGRQDEQFF.

This clonotype has a count of ten or more. The chain joins TRBV3-1 to TRBJ1-1; no clear D gene. V was clipped by 1 base and J by 3 bases, with 6 bases between them. This CDR3 contains 13 residues. Germline V gives CDR1 LGHDT, CDR2 YNNKEL (reference sequence). The CDR3 DNA is TGTGCCAGCAGCCAAGGACCCGACACTGAAGCTTTCTTT. Translation gives CASSQGPDTEAFF.

This clonotype was picked up many times. V is TRBV7-8 and J is TRBJ2-2, with D uncertain. With 4 bases removed from V and 7 bases from J, the gap between germline ends came to 13 bases. Germline loops: CDR1 SGHVS, CDR2 FQNEAQ. CDR3 length equals 14 residues. CDR3 protein: CASSSSGLGGELFF. CDR3 coding DNA: TGTGCCAGCAGCTCATCTGGGTTAGGCGGGGAGCTGTTTTTT.

The chain links TRBV29-1 to TRBJ2-5, with D perhaps TRBD2 (6 bases). CDR1 is SQVTM and CDR2 is ANQGSEA in the germline V gene. This CDR3 comprises 12 residues. The V and J ends lost 7 bases and 4 bases respectively, with 13 bases between them. CDR3 amino acids: CSAGGQGETQYF. The CDR3 DNA follows: TGCAGCGCCGGAGGGCAGGGAGAGACCCAGTACTTC.

This clonotype showed up many times. This chain joins TRBV30 and TRBJ1-5; 7 bases are shared with TRBD1. This CDR3 region has 14 residues. J lost 3 bases, V lost 4 bases, and 6 bases had no gene match. Germline V gives CDR1 GTSNPN, CDR2 SVGIG (reference sequence). The CDR3 bases are TGTGCCTGGAAGTCGGGACAGTACAATCAGCCCCAGCATTTT. Residues: CAWKSGQYNQPQHF.

The chain employs TRBV12-3 or TRBV12-4 and TRBJ1-2; 7 bases align to TRBD1. The CDR3 sequence is 14 residues long. J lost 2 bases, V lost 5 bases, and 5 bases had no gene match. CDR3: CASSRDRLNYGYTF. CDR3 in DNA: TGTGCCAGCAGTAGGGACAGATTGAACTATGGCTACACCTTC.

The chain couples TRBV4-1 to TRBJ2-5; TRBD2 matches at 8 bases. V lost 0 bases and J lost 5; bases outside the gene matches: 5. Germline values: CDR1 MGHRA, CDR2 YSYEKL. The CDR3 covers 15 residues. CDR3 sequence reads: CASSQDGSGGETQYF. CDR3 nucleotide sequence: TGCGCCAGCAGCCAAGATGGGTCGGGAGGGGAGACCCAGTACTTC.

This clonotype was counted a few times. V is TRBV10-3 and J is TRBJ2-1; TRBD1 agrees at 11 bases. Trimming took 8 bases from V and 8 from J; bases not matched to a gene: 5. The CDR3 totals 13 residues. Germline assignment: CDR1 ENHRY and CDR2 SYGVKD. The CDR3 is CAIADRGLDEQFF. The CDR3 DNA reads as TGTGCCATCGCGGACAGGGGGCTCGATGAGCAGTTCTTC.

The genes are TRBV24-1 and TRBJ2-2; D may be TRBD2 (5 bases). Germline V gene data show CDR1 as KGHDR and CDR2 as SFDVKD. The CDR3 spans 16 residues. The ends were cut back, 4 bases at V and 5 bases at J, with 16 bases in the middle. The CDR3 spells CATSETGDRFTGELFF. CDR3 nucleotide sequence: TGTGCCACCAGTGAAACCGGGGATCGCTTTACCGGGGAGCTGTTTTTT.

This clonotype has at least ten counts. This sequence joins TRBV7-9 and TRBJ2-1, with D perhaps given as TRBD1 or TRBD2 (5 bases each). The CDR3 is made up of 14 amino acids. V gave up 5 bases and J gave up 5 bases, with 13 bases separating them. Per germline, CDR1 SEHNR and CDR2 FQNEAQ (reference sequence). CDR3 nucleotide sequence: TGTGCCAGCAGCCAGCCCCAGGGAGACAATGAGCAGTTCTTC. Its translation is CASSQPQGDNEQFF.

The table lists this clonotype with a few counts. V gene TRBV3-1 combines with J gene TRBJ2-3; 13 bases map to TRBD2. The CDR3 extends over 17 amino acids. Germline CDR1 LGHDT, CDR2 YNNKEL (reference sequence). V dropped 1 base and J dropped 3; count of bases not matched to a gene: 4. This CDR3 is CASSQGTSGSRTDTQYF. In nucleotides, the CDR3 is TGTGCCAGCAGCCAAGGGACTAGCGGGAGTAGGACAGATACGCAGTATTTT.

This clonotype appeared a few times. The rearrangement joins TRBV20-1 to TRBJ2-7; D unresolved. The V gene's germline CDR1 is DFQATT and CDR2 SNEGSKA (reference sequence). V dropped 1 base and J dropped 0 bases, with 10 bases sitting between them. This CDR3 region has 14 residues. Here the CDR3 DNA reads TGCAGTGCTAGAGCGACTCCTAGCTCCTACGAGCAGTACTTC. Translating gives CSARATPSSYEQYF.